Below, 32 T cell receptor beta chains from the same sample are listed, as sequenced in a study of response to subunit inactivated influenza vaccine. TCRdb passed the RT-PCR reads through MiXCR, listing each CDR3 protein once. In the table there are fewer than 700,000 distinct CDR3 sequences, about an eighth of which are singletons. Source: PBMCs from blood, taken 35 to 45 days after vaccination. The source of these receptors is a man between 50 and 59 years old who received an inactivated influenza vaccine.

This clonotype showed up just a few times. The rearrangement links TRBV9 to TRBJ1-2; D call uncertain. Germline lookup yields CDR1 SGDLS and CDR2 YYNGEE. V shed 1 base and J shed 1 base, with 11 bases lying between them. The CDR3 covers 15 residues. The CDR3 sequence is CASSVSPRFNYGYTF. In DNA, the CDR3 is TGTGCCAGCAGCGTATCGCCACGATTTAACTATGGCTACACCTTC.

This clonotype was counted many times. The chain has TRBV20-1 and TRBJ1-5; 12 bases map to TRBD1. This CDR3 is 13 amino acids long. The trim removed 6 bases at V and 6 bases at J, leaving 3 bases unmatched. Per the germline V gene, CDR1 is DFQATT and CDR2 is SNEGSKA (reference sequence). The CDR3 region is CSAGTGGSQPQHF. The CDR3 DNA reads as TGCAGTGCCGGGACAGGGGGCAGTCAGCCCCAGCATTTT.

This clonotype was seen more than once but under ten times. The chain has TRBV20-1 and TRBJ2-7, with 8 positions matching TRBD2. The germline V gene encodes CDR1 DFQATT and CDR2 SNEGSKA (reference sequence). Trimming cost V 1 base and J 3 bases; bases outside gene matches: 14. The CDR3 totals 17 residues. The CDR3 here is CSARVGVAGIARYEQYF. CDR3 DNA sequence: TGCAGTGCTAGAGTTGGGGTAGCGGGAATCGCCCGCTACGAGCAGTACTTC.

This clonotype was seen a few times. The chain combines TRBV7-2 with TRBJ2-3; no firm D call. CDR3 length equals 15 residues. V shed 5 bases and J shed 0 bases, with 12 bases lying between them. Germline CDR1 reads SGHTA; CDR2 reads FQGNSA. This CDR3 is CASSRDGPSTDTQYF. The CDR3 nucleotides are TGTGCCAGCAGCCGAGACGGTCCTAGCACAGATACGCAGTATTTT.

The V gene is TRBV29-1, the J gene TRBJ2-7; 8 bases line up with TRBD1. Germline CDR1 is SQVTM and CDR2 is ANQGSEA. V shed 8 bases, J shed 2 bases, and the junction held 5 bases outside the gene matches. The CDR3 runs to 12 residues. The CDR3 reads CSIRTGTYEQYF. CDR3 nucleotides: TGCAGCATCCGGACAGGGACCTACGAGCAGTACTTC.

This clonotype turned up a few times. The DNA for the CDR3 is TGTGCCACCAGTGATTTTGACCTTAACTATGGCTACACCTTC. Protein: CATSDFDLNYGYTF. V is TRBV24-1 and J is TRBJ1-2; no firm D call. This CDR3 has 14 amino acids. Trimming stripped 1 base from V and 1 base from J, with 6 bases between. Germline CDR1 and CDR2: KGHDR and SFDVKD.

In this sample, this clonotype turned up a few times. The genes are TRBV24-1 and TRBJ2-1; 7 nucleotides agree with TRBD2. CDR3 size: 15 residues. Per germline, CDR1 KGHDR and CDR2 SFDVKD. V was clipped by 6 bases and J by 2 bases; unmatched bases: 6. In DNA form, the CDR3 reads TGTGCCACCAGTCCTGGGAGGGCCGCCTACAATGAGCAGTTCTTC. Translated, it gives CATSPGRAAYNEQFF.

The chain joins TRBV5-1 to TRBJ2-1; D is possibly TRBD2 (5 bases). Trimming shortened V by 0 bases and J by 1 base, and 14 bases separated the two germline ends. CDR1 is SGHRS, CDR2 YFSETQ, per germline. The CDR3 contains 17 residues. CDR3 sequence reads: CASSLGGGRSSYNEQFF. CDR3 DNA: TGCGCCAGCAGCTTGGGTGGAGGCCGGAGTTCCTACAATGAGCAGTTCTTC.

In its sample, this clonotype was seen a few times. This sequence joins TRBV7-8 and TRBJ2-3; D is ambiguous. The CDR3 totals 12 residues. Germline CDR1 reads SGHVS; CDR2 reads FQNEAQ. Trimming cost V 7 bases and J 2 bases, with 7 bases left between them. The CDR3 DNA is TGTGCCAGCACCCGGTCCACAGATACGCAGTATTTT. Protein sequence: CASTRSTDTQYF.

The rearrangement links TRBV11-2 to TRBJ2-3; D possibly corresponds to TRBD2 (6 bases). Germline-derived CDR1 and CDR2 are SGHAT and FQNNGV. This CDR3 region has 15 residues. Between the trimmed V and J ends, which lost 6 bases and 2 bases, there was a span of 15 bases. Here the CDR3 DNA reads TGTGCCAGCAGAAATACTAGCTCCTACACAGATACGCAGTATTTT. This codes for CASRNTSSYTDTQYF. Complete variable domain (other parts from reference TRBV11-2 and TRBJ2-3): EAGVAQSPRYKIIEKRQSVAFWCNPISGHATLYWYQQILGQGPKLLIQFQNNGVVDDSQLPKDRFSAERLKGVDSTLKIQPAKLEDSAVYLCASRNTSSYTDTQYFGPGTRLTVL.

V usage is TRBV6-2 or TRBV6-3 and J usage is TRBJ2-7, with D possibly matching TRBD2 (6 bases). V lost 0 bases to trimming and J lost 2 bases, with 8 bases between them. The CDR3 is 14 amino acids. Germline CDR1 reads MNHEY; CDR2 reads SVGEGT. CDR3 coding DNA: TGTGCCAGCAGTTACTCGCCGGGAGCCTACGAGCAGTACTTC. Translated: CASSYSPGAYEQYF.

The chain employs TRBV5-7 and TRBJ2-5; no reliable D call. TRBV5-7 is given ORF status, its function remaining uncertain. V was shortened by 0 bases and J by 1 base, with 10 bases between the two germline ends. The CDR3 sequence is 15 residues long. The CDR3 loop reads CASSLEGRVQETQYF. CDR3 nucleotides: TGTGCCAGCAGCTTGGAGGGTAGGGTCCAAGAGACCCAGTACTTC.

This clonotype came up a few times. The chain couples TRBV4-1 to TRBJ1-5, with D tentatively TRBD1 (6 bases). The CDR3 is 15 residues long. The germline V gene has CDR1 MGHRA and CDR2 YSYEKL. Trimming removed 0 bases at V and 4 bases at J, with 10 bases between. The CDR3 here is CASSQDDRFNQPQHF. CDR3 DNA sequence: TGCGCCAGCAGCCAAGATGACAGGTTTAATCAGCCCCAGCATTTT.

This clonotype was counted only a few times. This chain uses TRBV20-1 with TRBJ2-3, with no clear D. Germline assignment: CDR1 DFQATT and CDR2 SNEGSKA (reference sequence). V lost 5 bases and J 6 bases, leaving 12 bases between the germline ends. This CDR3 has 12 amino acids. CDR3: CSAPRREDTQYF. DNA of the CDR3: TGCAGTGCTCCCAGGAGAGAGGATACGCAGTATTTT.

This clonotype was picked up a small number of times. The chain combines TRBV5-1 with TRBJ2-1, with D hard to call. The CDR3 covers 14 residues. Looked up from germline, CDR1 is SGHRS and CDR2 is YFSETQ. V gave up 1 base and J gave up 4 bases, with 9 bases separating them. CDR3 nucleotides: TGCGCCAGCAGCTTGCATGTGGGTTACAATGAGCAGTTCTTC. Protein product: CASSLHVGYNEQFF. Full variable domain (remainder filled in from reference TRBV5-1 and TRBJ2-1): KAGVTQTPRYLIKTRGQQVTLSCSPISGHRSVSWYQQTPGQGLQFLFEYFSETQRNKGNFPGRFSGRQFSNSRSEMNVSTLELGDSALYLCASSLHVGYNEQFFGPGTRLTVL.

This clonotype was recorded a few times. V is TRBV10-3 and J is TRBJ2-2, with no clear D. The CDR3 spans 16 residues. Germline lookup yields CDR1 ENHRY and CDR2 SYGVKD. V lost 3 bases and J lost 4, with 15 bases in between. CDR3 coding DNA: TGTGCCATCAGTGAAATGGGGTACTCCGGCACCGGGGAGCTGTTTTTT. It translates to CAISEMGYSGTGELFF.

This clonotype showed up many times. The chain links TRBV29-1 to TRBJ2-7; D tentatively reads TRBD1 or TRBD2 (5 bases each). This CDR3 has 12 residues. Trimming removed 3 bases from V and 7 bases from J, with 13 bases in between. Germline V gene data show CDR1 as SQVTM and CDR2 as ANQGSEA. Written as DNA, the CDR3 is TGCAGCGTTGATCAGGGCCGGGATGAGCAGTACTTC. This translates into CSVDQGRDEQYF.

On this clonotype: A much larger clone sits a single nucleotide away, making a read error possible. V gene TRBV20-1 combines with J gene TRBJ1-1, with 9 nucleotides matching TRBD1. V lost 6 bases, J lost 10 bases, and 15 bases stayed unmatched. The CDR3 length is 14 residues. The germline CDR1 and CDR2 sequences are DFQATT and SNEGSKA (reference sequence). The chain's CDR3 is CSAKIPGQGVSAFF. CDR3 coding DNA: TGCAGTGCAAAGATACCGGGACAGGGAGTGTCAGCTTTCTTT.

This clonotype has a handful of counts. The CDR3 coding sequence is TGTGCCAGCAGCCGCCTAGCGGGAGGGGGGGGCCGGACCTACGAGCAGTACTTC. This translates into CASSRLAGGGGRTYEQYF. This rearrangement joins TRBV5-6 to TRBJ2-7; the match to TRBD2 covers 12 bases. The ends lost 4 bases at V and 2 bases at J; junction bases unmatched: 13. CDR3 size: 18 residues. Germline values: CDR1 SGHDT, CDR2 YYEEEE.

In its sample, this clonotype was seen many times. The V call is TRBV12-3 or TRBV12-4, the J call TRBJ1-1; weak D call: TRBD1 (5 bases). The V gene lost 3 bases and the J gene lost 1 base, with 6 bases spanning the gap. The CDR3 totals 13 residues. CDR3 region: CASSFGQNTEAFF. The CDR3 region has the DNA TGTGCCAGCAGTTTCGGACAGAACACTGAAGCTTTCTTT.

This clonotype has more than one count but fewer than ten. The chain carries TRBV12-3 or TRBV12-4 and TRBJ2-2, with TRBD1 matching 8 bases. The ends lost 1 base at V and 6 bases at J; junction bases unmatched: 10. The CDR3 contains 17 residues. The CDR3 loop is CASSLVGAGGRAGELFF. The DNA of the CDR3 is TGTGCCAGCAGTTTAGTTGGGGCAGGGGGCCGCGCCGGGGAGCTGTTTTTT.

This clonotype was detected a few times. The chain is built from TRBV9 and TRBJ2-2, with TRBD2 matching 10 bases. Per germline, CDR1 SGDLS and CDR2 YYNGEE. The trim removed 0 bases at V and 3 bases at J, leaving 2 bases unmatched. The CDR3 contains 16 residues. The CDR3 sequence is CASSVAAGGDTGELFF. In DNA, the CDR3 is TGTGCCAGCAGCGTAGCAGCGGGAGGGGACACCGGGGAGCTGTTTTTT.

This clonotype appeared a few times. The genes are TRBV3-1 and TRBJ2-1; TRBD2 matches 12 bases. The length of the CDR3 is 20 residues. Unmatched junction bases numbered 16, after V lost 4 bases and J lost 3 bases. Germline CDR1 and CDR2: LGHDT and YNNKEL (reference sequence). The CDR3 nucleotides are TGTGCCAGCAGCCCCCCATCGATCATCCGGACTAGCGGGAACTACAATGAGCAGTTCTTC. It yields the protein CASSPPSIIRTSGNYNEQFF.

The V call is TRBV29-1, the J call TRBJ2-2; D may be TRBD2 (6 bases). Germline values: CDR1 SQVTM, CDR2 ANQGSEA. CDR3 length: 15 residues. V lost 7 bases, J lost 6 bases, and 21 bases lay in between. CDR3 nucleotides: TGCAGCGCCGGCCAGCGTTTCCCGGGGGCCGGGGAGCTGTTTTTT. The encoded protein is CSAGQRFPGAGELFF.

This clonotype appeared a single time. The chain is built from TRBV5-1 and TRBJ2-5; TRBD1 agrees at 8 bases. The V and J ends lost 3 bases and 5 bases, in that order; junction bases with no gene match: 3. This CDR3 region has 13 residues. Germline V gene lookup returns CDR1 SGHRS and CDR2 YFSETQ. CDR3 sequence: CASSSTGVETQYF. The CDR3 DNA follows: TGCGCCAGCAGCTCGACAGGGGTTGAGACCCAGTACTTC.

V usage is TRBV11-2 and J usage is TRBJ2-5; D not certain. Germline lookup yields CDR1 SGHAT and CDR2 FQNNGV. CDR3 length: 14 residues. Trimming pared 2 bases from V and 3 bases from J, leaving 10 bases between. CDR3 in amino acids: CASSLITGEETQYF. CDR3 nucleotide sequence: TGTGCCAGCAGCTTAATCACCGGAGAAGAGACCCAGTACTTC.

This clonotype was found many times. The genes are TRBV20-1 and TRBJ2-1; 9 bases map to TRBD2. The CDR3 extends over 13 amino acids. Germline V CDR1 and CDR2: DFQATT, SNEGSKA (reference sequence). Written as DNA, the CDR3 is TGCAGCTCCCTAGCGGGAATCCACAATGAGCAGTTCTTC. The encoded protein is CSSLAGIHNEQFF.

This chain uses TRBV9 with TRBJ2-1, with D tentatively TRBD2 (5 bases). Per germline, CDR1 SGDLS and CDR2 YYNGEE. This CDR3 is 15 amino acids long. Trimming cost V 5 bases and J 8 bases, with 20 bases left between them. CDR3 in amino acids: CASRNTRGQWDEQFF. CDR3 nucleotide sequence: TGTGCCAGCAGAAACACTAGAGGCCAATGGGATGAGCAGTTCTTC.

The chain has TRBV6-4 and TRBJ2-1; D possibly matches TRBD1 or TRBD2 (6 bases each). The germline V gene has CDR1 MRHNA and CDR2 SNTAGT. V lost 1 base and J 2 bases, leaving 9 bases between the germline ends. CDR3 length: 15 amino acids. The CDR3: CASSDLGGTYNEQFF. The DNA of the CDR3 is TGTGCCAGCAGTGACTTAGGGGGGACCTACAATGAGCAGTTCTTC.

CDR3 nucleotide sequence: TGTGCCAGCAGTTTAAGGGGAGGGATAACAGACTACAACATTCAGTACTTC. Protein sequence: CASSLRGGITDYNIQYF. This chain connects TRBV12-3 or TRBV12-4 to TRBJ2-4, with 7 positions matching TRBD2. V shed 2 bases, J shed 7 bases, and the junction held 14 bases outside the gene matches. The CDR3 sequence is 17 residues long.

This clonotype was seen a handful of times. The chain employs TRBV19 and TRBJ2-2; D is perhaps TRBD2 (5 bases). V lost 6 bases and J lost 0, with 17 bases in between. Per germline, CDR1 LNHDA and CDR2 SQIVND (reference sequence). The CDR3 is made up of 17 amino acids. The CDR3 nucleotides are TGTGCCAGTAGCAAGCGTCGGACTTTAGCGAACACCGGGGAGCTGTTTTTT. Its translation: CASSKRRTLANTGELFF.

This clonotype was counted only a few times. The rearrangement links TRBV27 to TRBJ1-2, with D perhaps matching TRBD1 (5 bases). Germline assignment: CDR1 MNHEY and CDR2 SMNVEV (reference sequence). This CDR3 is built from 12 residues. Trimming stripped 5 bases from V and 5 bases from J, with 9 bases between. The DNA of the CDR3 is TGTGCCAGCAGTGGCAGGGAGTATGGCTACACCTTC. Translating gives CASSGREYGYTF.